A selection of T cell receptor beta chains follows, all from one sample in a study of cytomegalovirus exposure and HLA in healthy donors. Method: immunoSEQ multiplex PCR; TCRdb's copy keeps in-frame clones and lacks some. The sample carries approximately 160,000 clones, roughly four fifths recorded once. The sample consisted of PBMCs. The receptor source for this set is a woman aged 40 to 49 in good health and CMV-seronegative. CDR3s include the opening cysteine and the closing phenylalanine or tryptophan. Fields, in order: V gene, clone size, J gene, D gene, CDR3 protein, CDR3 DNA. A D gene is named only where the DNA matches it firmly. Part of the rows lack a size; the others show once, few, many or a class for expanded clones.

TRBV5-1	NA	TRBJ1-4	TRBD1	CASSYTGDATNEKLFF	TGCGCCAGCAGTTATACAGGGGATGCAACTAATGAAAAACTGTTTTTT
TRBV6-1	NA	TRBJ2-7	NA	CASSEIAVSYEQYF	TGTGCCAGCAGTGAGATAGCGGTCTCCTACGAGCAGTACTTC
TRBV28	NA	TRBJ1-1	TRBD1	CASSRGQGPTEAFF	TGTGCCAGCAGCCGGGGACAGGGGCCTACTGAAGCTTTCTTT
TRBV10-3	once	TRBJ2-3	NA	CAISVGAEGTDTQYF	TGTGCCATCAGTGTGGGGGCGGAGGGCACAGATACGCAGTATTTT
TRBV30	NA	TRBJ1-5	TRBD1	CAWSGDRNQPQHF	TGTGCCTGGAGTGGGGACAGGAATCAGCCCCAGCATTTT
TRBV7-9	NA	TRBJ2-7	NA	CASEDYGLREQYF	TGTGCCAGCGAAGATTATGGATTGCGGGAGCAGTACTTC
TRBV30	NA	TRBJ1-5	NA	CAWSRQDNQPQHF	TGTGCCTGGAGTCGGCAGGACAATCAGCCCCAGCATTTT
TRBV19	NA	TRBJ1-3	NA	CASSIGLGSPGTIYF	TGTGCCAGTAGTATAGGATTAGGCTCTCCGGGCACCATATATTTT
TRBV28	NA	TRBJ1-5	NA	CASTRWTNSNQPQHF	TGTGCCAGCACTAGGTGGACAAATAGCAATCAGCCCCAGCATTTT
TRBV5-4	NA	TRBJ1-1	NA	CASSLEGGMNTEAFF	TGTGCCAGCAGCTTGGAGGGGGGGATGAACACTGAAGCTTTCTTT